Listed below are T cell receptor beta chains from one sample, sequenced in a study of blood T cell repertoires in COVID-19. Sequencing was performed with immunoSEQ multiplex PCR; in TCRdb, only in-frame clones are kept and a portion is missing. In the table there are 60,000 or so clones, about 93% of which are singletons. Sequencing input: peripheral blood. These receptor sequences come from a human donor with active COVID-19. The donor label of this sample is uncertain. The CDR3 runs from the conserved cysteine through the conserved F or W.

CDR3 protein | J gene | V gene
CASSLSGGGKTQYF | TRBJ2-5 | TRBV6-2/TRBV6-3
CASPEYPSADSYEQYF | TRBJ2-7 | TRBV10-1
CASSQVPGHQFRDGELFF | TRBJ2-2 | TRBV3-1/TRBV3-2
CASSLGSYRNNEQFF | TRBJ2-1 | TRBV7-3
CATSRESGQNYGYTF | TRBJ1-2 | TRBV15
CASTRGNTEAFF | TRBJ1-1 | TRBV6-5
CASSSSDRAFNYGYTF | TRBJ1-2 | TRBV11-2
CASSQVGVYQETQYF | TRBJ2-5 | TRBV4-1
CASSLQASPLHF | TRBJ1-6 | TRBV5-6
CASSLGTSGRADTQYF | TRBJ2-3 | TRBV7-2
CASSPGTGAGNTIYF | TRBJ1-3 | TRBV3-1/TRBV3-2
CASSLQGLAVNEQFF | TRBJ2-1 | TRBV11-3
CASSQVLAGVSSEQFF | TRBJ2-1 | TRBV4-3
CASSLTSGHTDTQYF | TRBJ2-3 | TRBV28
CASSLWLAGPDEQFF | TRBJ2-1 | TRBV27
CASSSPGHYANTGELFF | TRBJ2-2 | TRBV6-2/TRBV6-3
CAISPPGDGRNGELFF | TRBJ2-2 | TRBV10-3
CASAERAGVNEQFF | TRBJ2-1 | TRBV5-4
CASSAQWGGGFLKNIQYF | TRBJ2-4 | TRBV5-1
CASRRPGIAEAFF | TRBJ1-1 | TRBV6-5
CASSRGAGEQYF | TRBJ2-7 | TRBV3-1/TRBV3-2
CASSSTGVWGYTF | TRBJ1-2 | TRBV5-1